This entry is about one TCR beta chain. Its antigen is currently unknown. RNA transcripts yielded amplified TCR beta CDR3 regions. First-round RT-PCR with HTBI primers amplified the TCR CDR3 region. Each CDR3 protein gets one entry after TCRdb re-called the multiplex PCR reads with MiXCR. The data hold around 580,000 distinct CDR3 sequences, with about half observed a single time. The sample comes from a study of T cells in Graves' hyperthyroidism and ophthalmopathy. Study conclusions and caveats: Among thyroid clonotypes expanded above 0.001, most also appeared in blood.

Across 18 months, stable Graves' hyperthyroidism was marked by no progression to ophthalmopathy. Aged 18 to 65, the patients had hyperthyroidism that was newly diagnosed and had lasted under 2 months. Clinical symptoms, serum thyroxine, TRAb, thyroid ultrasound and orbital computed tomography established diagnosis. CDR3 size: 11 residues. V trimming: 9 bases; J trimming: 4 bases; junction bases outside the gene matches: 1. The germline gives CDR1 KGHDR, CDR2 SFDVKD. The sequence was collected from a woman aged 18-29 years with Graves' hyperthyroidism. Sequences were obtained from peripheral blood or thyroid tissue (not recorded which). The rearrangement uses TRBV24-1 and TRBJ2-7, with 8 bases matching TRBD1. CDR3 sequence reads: CATDRGYEQYF. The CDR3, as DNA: TGTGCCACCGACAGGGGATACGAGCAGTACTTC.